This T cell receptor (beta chain) was retrieved from a study of cytomegalovirus exposure and HLA in healthy donors. Study results and limitations: Presence/absence analyses treated sequencing depth as roughly uniform across donors. A later analysis found common viral pathogens apparently linked to several of the most significant clusters. HLA allele associations emerged for around 16,000 TCR beta sequences in a later analysis, at 0.05 false discovery rate.

With 60 Vbeta and 13 Jbeta primers, the PCR was carried out. TCRdb's copy holds only in-frame clones and misses some; the assay was immunoSEQ multiplex PCR. The sample gives around 200,000 clones, 77% of which show up once; 3.5% to 4.5% is in the top ten. This CDR3 has 15 amino acids. Germline V CDR1 and CDR2: MNHEY, SMNVEV (reference sequence). As for this clone: Its antigen remains unknown.

The TCR sequence derives from a woman aged 55-69 years in good health and CMV-seropositive. The sample comprised PBMCs. The chain couples TRBV27 to TRBJ2-5; a weak D match, TRBD1 (6 bases). The assigned J gene may be wrong: the sequence end matches TRBJ2-7 better. The CDR3 region is CASSLLGQPSYEQYF. For the CDR3, the DNA is TGTGCCAGCAGTTTACTAGGACAGCCTTCCTACGAGCAGTACTTC.